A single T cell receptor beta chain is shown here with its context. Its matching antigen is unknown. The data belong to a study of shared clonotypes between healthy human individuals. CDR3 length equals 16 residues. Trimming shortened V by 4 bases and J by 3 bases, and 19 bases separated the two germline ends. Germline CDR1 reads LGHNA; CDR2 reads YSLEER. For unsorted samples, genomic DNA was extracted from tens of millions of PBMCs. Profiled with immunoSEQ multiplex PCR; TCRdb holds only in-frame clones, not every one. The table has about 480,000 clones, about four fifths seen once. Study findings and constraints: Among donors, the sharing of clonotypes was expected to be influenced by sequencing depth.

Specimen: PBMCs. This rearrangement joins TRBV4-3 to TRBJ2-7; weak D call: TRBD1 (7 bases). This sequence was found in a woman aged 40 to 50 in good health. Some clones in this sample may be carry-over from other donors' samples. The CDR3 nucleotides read TGCGCCAGCAGCCGCATTGCGGCAGGGGGGTTCTACGAGCAGTACTTC. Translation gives CASSRIAAGGFYEQYF.